Shown below are 26 T cell receptor beta chains from a single sample sequenced in a study of Ad26.COV2.S vaccination and SARS-CoV-2 variants. The repertoire was sequenced with immunoSEQ multiplex PCR; TCRdb's copy has only in-frame clones and lacks some. The repertoire consists of about 350,000 clones, with about 87% occurring once and the leading ten covering 6.4%. Treatment meaning: approximately 18 received Ad26.COV2.S at low or high dose, single or two shots; roughly five received placebo; per-sample allocation not given. Repertoires come from day 63 after the first vaccine or placebo injection. The sample consisted of peripheral blood, taken in a trial of Ad26.COV2.S vaccine versus placebo. These receptors came from a person between 18 and 59 years old who received the Ad26.COV2.S COVID-19 vaccine or a placebo.

This clone was observed a few times. The chain links TRBV28 to TRBJ2-1; 13 bases are shared with TRBD2. The CDR3 sequence is 16 residues long. Unmatched junction bases numbered 5, after V lost 5 bases and J lost 4 bases. Germline CDR1 reads MDHEN; CDR2 reads SYDVKM. In DNA form, the CDR3 reads TGTGCCAGCAGTGACACGGGACTAGCGGGATACAATGAGCAGTTCTTC. Translation gives CASSDTGLAGYNEQFF.

The V and J genes are TRBV5-1 and TRBJ1-1, with D possibly TRBD1 on 5 matching bases. The germline CDR1 and CDR2 sequences are SGHRS and YFSETQ. The CDR3 consists of 15 residues. V was cut by 2 bases and J by 7 bases, with 18 bases left in between. This chain's CDR3 is CASSLRGPSGSEAFF. CDR3 nucleotides: TGCGCCAGCAGCTTAAGGGGACCTAGTGGGAGTGAAGCTTTCTTT.

The rearrangement joins TRBV5-1 to TRBJ1-5; a weak D match, TRBD1 (5 bases). In germline, CDR1 is SGHRS, CDR2 YFSETQ. This CDR3 spans 16 amino acids. The ends were cut back, 3 bases at V and 0 bases at J, with 13 bases in the middle. The CDR3 region has the DNA TGCGCCAGCAGCTCAGTACAGGATTATAGCAATCAGCCCCAGCATTTT. It codes for CASSSVQDYSNQPQHF.

V usage is TRBV9 and J usage is TRBJ2-7; TRBD1 might be the D (6 bases). This CDR3 region has 16 residues. V lost 0 bases, J lost 1 base, and 14 bases lay in between. Germline CDR1 reads SGDLS; CDR2 reads YYNGEE. The CDR3 here is CASSVGQDIFSYEQYF. The DNA for the CDR3 is TGTGCCAGCAGCGTAGGACAGGACATCTTTTCCTACGAGCAGTACTTC. The full variable domain, in which reference TRBV9 and TRBJ2-7 provide the parts outside the CDR3, is DSGVTQTPKHLITATGQRVTLRCSPRSGDLSVYWYQQSLDQGLQFLIQYYNGEERAKGNILERFSAQQFPDLHSELNLSSLELGDSALYFCASSVGQDIFSYEQYFGPGTRLTVT.

The chain links TRBV2 to TRBJ2-5, with no clear D. CDR1 is SNHLY and CDR2 is FYNNEI in the germline V gene. V shed 7 bases and J shed 1 base, with 19 bases lying between them. The CDR3 runs 16 residues. The CDR3 here is CASTLLSYGLQETQYF. As DNA, the CDR3 is TGTGCCAGCACTCTTCTGTCTTATGGTCTCCAAGAGACCCAGTACTTC. The whole variable domain, remainder taken from reference TRBV2 and TRBJ2-5, is EPEVTQTPSHQVTQMGQEVILRCVPISNHLYFYWYRQILGQKVEFLVSFYNNEISEKSEIFDDQFSVERPDGSNFTLKIRSTKLEDSAMYFCASTLLSYGLQETQYFGPGTRLLVL.

The rearrangement joins TRBV27 to TRBJ1-4, with D hard to call. The germline CDR1 and CDR2 sequences are MNHEY and SMNVEV (reference sequence). The V and J ends lost 6 bases and 11 bases respectively, with 16 bases between them. This CDR3 has 13 residues. The CDR3 reads CASSTPVMSKLFF. The CDR3 DNA sequence: TGTGCCAGCAGCACCCCCGTGATGTCCAAACTGTTTTTT.

This CDR3 reads CASSQDSSGAFYNSPLHF. The CDR3 nucleotides read TGTGCCAGCAGCCAAGATTCGTCAGGGGCCTTCTATAATTCACCCCTCCACTTT. The V gene is TRBV3-1 (or the pseudogene TRBV3-2), the J gene TRBJ1-6, with D perhaps TRBD1 (6 bases). V dropped 0 bases and J dropped 3 bases, with 15 bases sitting between them. Germline loops: CDR1 LGHDT, CDR2 YNNKEL (reference sequence). CDR3 size: 18 residues.

This clone was seen a single time. This chain links TRBV18 with TRBJ2-5; 9 nucleotides match TRBD2. This CDR3 spans 16 amino acids. Per germline, CDR1 KGHSH and CDR2 LQKENI. V shed 2 bases, J shed 1 base, and the junction held 5 bases outside the gene matches. The chain's CDR3 is CASSPASAGGQETQYF. For the CDR3, the DNA is TGTGCCAGCTCACCAGCTTCAGCGGGGGGCCAAGAGACCCAGTACTTC. Based on the CDR3 plus reference TRBV18 and TRBJ2-5, the full variable domain is NAGVMQNPRHLVRRRGQEARLRCSPMKGHSHVYWYRQLPEEGLKFMVYLQKENIIDESGMPKERFSAEFPKEGPSILRIQQVVRGDSAAYFCASSPASAGGQETQYFGPGTRLLVL.

CDR3 in amino acids: CAWSVPGPDGANVLTF. CDR3 sequence (DNA): TGTGCCTGGAGTGTACCGGGCCCGGATGGGGCCAACGTCCTGACTTTC. The chain joins TRBV30 to TRBJ2-6; D is undetermined. Germline-derived CDR1 and CDR2 are GTSNPN and SVGIG (reference sequence). The ends were cut back, 0 bases at V and 3 bases at J, with 12 bases in the middle. The CDR3 extends over 16 amino acids.

V is TRBV2 and J is TRBJ1-4; D possibly corresponds to TRBD1 (6 bases). Trimming cost V 4 bases and J 7 bases, with 19 bases left between them. The CDR3 extends over 16 amino acids. The germline gives CDR1 SNHLY, CDR2 FYNNEI. CDR3 loop: CASSGPRTGSGEKLFF. In nucleotides, the CDR3 is TGTGCCAGCAGTGGACCCCGCACAGGGTCAGGTGAAAAACTGTTTTTT.

This clone was seen once. V is TRBV4-2 and J is TRBJ2-7; 8 bases are shared with TRBD1. CDR1 is LGHNA, CDR2 YNFKEQ, per germline. Trimming at V came to 4 bases and at J to 2 bases, leaving 10 bases not matched to a gene. CDR3 length: 16 amino acids. Written as DNA, the CDR3 is TGTGCCAGCAGCCGTCCGGGACAGGCGTGGACCTACGAGCAGTACTTC. It codes for CASSRPGQAWTYEQYF.

The gene calls are TRBV27 and TRBJ2-5; unclear D gene. The CDR3 covers 13 residues. V was trimmed by 3 bases and J by 0 bases, leaving 5 bases between them. Germline-derived CDR1 and CDR2 are MNHEY and SMNVEV (reference sequence). The CDR3 region is CASSFINQETQYF. CDR3 nucleotide sequence: TGTGCCAGCAGTTTTATTAACCAAGAGACCCAGTACTTC.

This clone has just a few counts. The sample carries other DNA sequences with the same CDR3. The gene calls are TRBV7-2 and TRBJ1-2; maybe TRBD1 (5 bases). Trimming left V 4 bases short and J 4 bases short, with 13 bases between. From germline, CDR1 is SGHTA and CDR2 FQGNSA. The CDR3 runs 14 residues. CDR3 sequence: CASSSSGGTYGYTF. The CDR3 DNA is TGTGCCAGCAGCTCCAGTGGGGGGACCTATGGCTACACCTTC.

This chain connects TRBV19 to TRBJ2-7; TRBD2 might be the D (5 bases). The germline gives CDR1 LNHDA, CDR2 SQIVND (reference sequence). The CDR3 contains 13 residues. Trimming shortened V by 4 bases and J by 3 bases, and 10 bases separated the two germline ends. CDR3 coding DNA: TGTGCCAGTAGTACCCGGACTTACTACGAGCAGTACTTC. Translating gives CASSTRTYYEQYF.

The chain employs TRBV28 and TRBJ2-2; D gene unclear. The V and J ends lost 5 bases and 7 bases respectively, with 8 bases between them. The CDR3 sequence is 12 residues long. Germline V gene data show CDR1 as MDHEN and CDR2 as SYDVKM. CDR3 DNA sequence: TGTGCCAGCAGTCTCCCTTTCGGGGAGCTGTTTTTT. Its translation is CASSLPFGELFF.

The V and J genes are TRBV5-6 and TRBJ2-7; no clear D gene. The V end lost 1 base, the J end lost 3 bases, and 11 bases lay between the germline ends. The CDR3 length is 14 residues. Germline CDR1 reads SGHDT; CDR2 reads YYEEEE. CDR3 bases: TGTGCCAGCAGCTTGACGCTGCTGGGCTACGAGCAGTACTTC. Translation gives CASSLTLLGYEQYF. The full variable domain, completed using reference TRBV5-6 and TRBJ2-7, is DAGVTQSPTHLIKTRGQQVTLRCSPKSGHDTVSWYQQALGQGPQFIFQYYEEEERQRGNFPDRFSGHQFPNYSSELNVNALLLGDSALYLCASSLTLLGYEQYFGPGTRLTVT.

This clone showed up just a few times. V gene TRBV15 combines with J gene TRBJ2-3, with 7 bases that match TRBD1. Trimming took 5 bases from V and 3 from J; bases not matched to a gene: 11. The CDR3 covers 16 residues. Germline V gene lookup returns CDR1 LNHNV and CDR2 YYDKDF (reference sequence). The CDR3 sequence is CATSGRQGSVTDTQYF. The CDR3 nucleotides read TGTGCCACCAGCGGCCGACAGGGATCCGTAACAGATACGCAGTATTTT.

The gene calls are TRBV7-2 and TRBJ2-3; D not resolved. The CDR3 is 12 amino acids. The V gene's germline CDR1 is SGHTA and CDR2 FQGNSA. V was pared by 10 bases and J by 1 base, with 9 bases between. CDR3 in amino acids: CATDLGTDTQYF. CDR3 nucleotides: TGTGCCACAGATTTGGGCACAGATACGCAGTATTTT.

This chain joins TRBV5-4 and TRBJ2-5; TRBD2 matches at 12 bases. The trim removed 5 bases at V and 0 bases at J, leaving 2 bases unmatched. Germline lookup yields CDR1 SGHNT and CDR2 YYREEE (reference sequence). The CDR3 length is 15 residues. The CDR3 DNA is TGTGCCAGCAGACGGACTAGCGGGAACCAAGAGACCCAGTACTTC. Its protein is CASRRTSGNQETQYF.

The chain recombines TRBV5-1 with TRBJ1-4, with a possible D match to TRBD1 (5 bases). CDR3 size: 14 residues. Trimming left V 1 base short and J 8 bases short, with 12 bases between. CDR1 SGHRS and CDR2 YFSETQ come from the germline V gene. Written as DNA, the CDR3 is TGCGCCAGCAGCTTGACGGGGGATCGGGAAAAACTGTTTTTT. As protein: CASSLTGDREKLFF.

The gene calls are TRBV9 and TRBJ2-6; TRBD2 agrees at 8 bases. J was trimmed by 2 bases and V by 0 bases; bases with no gene match: 4. This CDR3 comprises 17 residues. CDR1 and CDR2 (germline): SGDLS, YYNGEE. Written as DNA, the CDR3 is TGTGCCAGCAGCGTAGAGGTCGGGAGGGCTGGGGCCAACGTCCTGACTTTC. It specifies CASSVEVGRAGANVLTF.

This clone was found once. This sequence joins TRBV6-5 and TRBJ2-7; D remains ambiguous. Trimming shortened V by 2 bases and J by 2 bases, and 10 bases separated the two germline ends. This CDR3 is 14 amino acids long. Looked up from germline, CDR1 is MNHEY and CDR2 is SVGAGI. This chain's CDR3 is CASSYVKPPYEQYF. Here the CDR3 DNA reads TGTGCCAGCAGTTACGTCAAACCCCCCTACGAGCAGTACTTC.

DNA of the CDR3: TGTGCCACCAGTGGGCGGGGGGGAGTGGATACGCAGTATTTT. It specifies CATSGRGGVDTQYF. The rearrangement uses TRBV24-1 and TRBJ2-3; 9 bases are a match to TRBD2. The length of the CDR3 is 14 residues. CDR1 and CDR2 from the germline V gene are KGHDR and SFDVKD. V lost 5 bases and J lost 6; bases outside the gene matches: 5.

This clone was seen many times. V is TRBV5-1 and J is TRBJ2-2; D is ambiguous. This CDR3 spans 16 amino acids. V was trimmed by 3 bases and J by 0 bases, leaving 12 bases between them. Germline assignment: CDR1 SGHRS and CDR2 YFSETQ. The chain's CDR3 is CASSSLALANTGELFF. CDR3 coding DNA: TGCGCCAGCAGCTCTTTAGCCCTCGCGAACACCGGGGAGCTGTTTTTT.

The chain carries TRBV5-6 and TRBJ2-5, with a possible D match to TRBD1 (5 bases). The ends were cut back, 3 bases at V and 5 bases at J, with 17 bases in the middle. This CDR3 has 15 residues. CDR1 SGHDT and CDR2 YYEEEE come from the germline V gene. The CDR3 region is CASSYIRATGETQYF. CDR3 DNA sequence: TGTGCCAGCAGCTATATCAGGGCGACTGGTGAGACCCAGTACTTC.

J is TRBJ1-1 and V is TRBV3-1 (or the pseudogene TRBV3-2); D is ambiguous. Germline V gives CDR1 LGHDT, CDR2 YNNKEL (reference sequence). Trimming left V 4 bases short and J 0 bases short, with 9 bases between. The CDR3 length is 14 residues. As DNA, the CDR3 is TGTGCCAGCAGCCGACTCTACCTGAACACTGAAGCTTTCTTT. This sequence encodes CASSRLYLNTEAFF.